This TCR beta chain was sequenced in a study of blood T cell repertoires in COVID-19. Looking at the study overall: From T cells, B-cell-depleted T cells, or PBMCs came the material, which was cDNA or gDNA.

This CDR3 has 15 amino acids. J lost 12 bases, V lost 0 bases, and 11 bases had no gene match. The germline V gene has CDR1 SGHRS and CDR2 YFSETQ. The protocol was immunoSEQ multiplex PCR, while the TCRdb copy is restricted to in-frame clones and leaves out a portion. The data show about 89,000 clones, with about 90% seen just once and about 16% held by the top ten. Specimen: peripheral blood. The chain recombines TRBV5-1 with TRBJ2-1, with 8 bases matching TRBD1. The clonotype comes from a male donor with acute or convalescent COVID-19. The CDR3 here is CASSLGVPTGQGQFF. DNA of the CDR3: TGCGCCAGCAGCTTGGGTGTCCCCACCGGACAGGGGCAGTTCTTC. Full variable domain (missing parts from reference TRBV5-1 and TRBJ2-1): KAGVTQTPRYLIKTRGQQVTLSCSPISGHRSVSWYQQTPGQGLQFLFEYFSETQRNKGNFPGRFSGRQFSNSRSEMNVSTLELGDSALYLCASSLGVPTGQGQFFGPGTRLTVL.